Shown below are 28 T cell receptor beta chains from a single sample sequenced in a study of cytomegalovirus exposure and HLA in healthy donors. The PCR used 60 Vbeta and 13 Jbeta primers. Some clones are missing from TCRdb's copy, which holds only in-frame ones; the method was immunoSEQ multiplex PCR. There are 150,000 to 180,000 clones in the sample; about four fifths occur only once, and approximately 2.6% lies in the top ten. Sequenced input: PBMCs. These receptor sequences come from a man aged 18 to 30 in good health and CMV-seronegative.

This clone was seen only a few times. The CDR3 DNA sequence: TGTGCCAGCAGCTCTCACAGGGGGCCAGGGGATCAGCCCCAGCATTTT. Encoded protein: CASSSHRGPGDQPQHF. The chain joins TRBV11-2 to TRBJ1-5, with 9 bases identical to TRBD1. CDR1 is SGHAT and CDR2 is FQNNGV in the germline V gene. V was pared by 4 bases and J by 5 bases, with 9 bases of the junction left unmatched. This CDR3 is built from 16 residues.

The chain couples TRBV5-6 to TRBJ1-4; 10 positions agree with TRBD1. The germline V gene encodes CDR1 SGHDT and CDR2 YYEEEE. The CDR3 loop spans 18 amino acids. Trimming removed 3 bases from V and 4 bases from J; junction bases left unmatched: 12. This chain's CDR3 is CASSSADRGLGNNEKLFF. The DNA for the CDR3 is TGTGCCAGCAGCTCGGCGGACAGGGGGTTGGGTAATAATGAAAAACTGTTTTTT.

This sequence joins TRBV6-5 and TRBJ2-1; no clear D gene. Trimming cost V 4 bases and J 0 bases, with 4 bases left between them. This CDR3 has 13 residues. The germline gives CDR1 MNHEY, CDR2 SVGAGI. CDR3 sequence reads: CASSLDSYNEQFF. The CDR3 nucleotides are TGTGCCAGCAGTTTAGACTCCTACAATGAGCAGTTCTTC.

This clone has just a few counts. V gene TRBV4-1 combines with J gene TRBJ1-1, with 7 positions matching TRBD1. The CDR3 contains 16 residues. V was pared by 0 bases and J by 7 bases, with 11 bases of the junction left unmatched. Germline V gives CDR1 MGHRA, CDR2 YSYEKL. DNA for the CDR3: TGCGCCAGCAGCCAAGAAAGACAGGGCAAAAGGGATGAAGCTTTCTTT. Protein sequence: CASSQERQGKRDEAFF.

This clone was found a few times. The chain couples TRBV6-4 to TRBJ2-3, with 9 bases identical to TRBD2. There are 15 residues in the CDR3. Trimming at V came to 3 bases and at J to 6 bases, leaving 7 bases not matched to a gene. In germline, CDR1 is MRHNA, CDR2 SNTAGT. In DNA, the CDR3 is TGTGCCAGCAGTGAAGCGGCGGGGGGGCCGGATACGCAGTATTTT. Its translation is CASSEAAGGPDTQYF.

The chain combines TRBV14 with TRBJ2-3; 8 positions agree with TRBD2. V shed 2 bases, J shed 7 bases, and the junction held 5 bases outside the gene matches. Germline V gene sequence: CDR1 SGHDN, CDR2 FVKESK. The length of the CDR3 is 14 residues. The CDR3 DNA follows: TGTGCCAGCAGCCAATTCGGGGGGGCGAATACGCAGTATTTT. This gives the protein CASSQFGGANTQYF.

The chain has TRBV5-3 and TRBJ1-1, with 12 bases matching TRBD1. TRBV5-3 is filed as an ORF, its function uncertain. After removal of 0 bases from V and 6 bases from J, the junction contained 3 bases not matched to a gene. The CDR3 totals 15 residues. The CDR3 region is CARSLGDRGPPEAFF. CDR3 nucleotides: TGTGCCAGAAGCTTGGGGGACAGGGGGCCTCCTGAAGCTTTCTTT.

This chain connects TRBV7-5 to TRBJ2-7; the table's D call TRBD2 went unverified against the DNA. TRBV7-5 has pseudogene status. This CDR3 is 16 amino acids long. CDR3 loop: CARSSERGIFSYEQYF. For the CDR3, the DNA is TGTGCCAGAAGCTCAGAACGGGGGATTTTCTCCTACGAGCAGTACTTC.

The rearrangement joins TRBV25-1 to TRBJ2-1; 11 positions match TRBD1. CDR1 is MGHDK and CDR2 is SYGVNS in the germline V gene. The CDR3 contains 13 residues. The V and J ends lost 7 bases and 6 bases, in that order; junction bases with no gene match: 2. CDR3 nucleotide sequence: TGTGCCAGCACCGGGACAGGGGGCAATGAGCAGTTCTTC. Translation: CASTGTGGNEQFF.

Only one count was recorded for this clone. The chain employs TRBV27 and TRBJ2-2; D may be TRBD2 (6 bases). V gave up 5 bases and J gave up 2 bases, with 18 bases separating them. The CDR3 runs to 17 residues. The germline gives CDR1 MNHEY, CDR2 SMNVEV (reference sequence). The CDR3 loop is CASSLTGGSLNTGELFF. The CDR3 DNA follows: TGTGCCAGCAGTCTCACCGGGGGATCCCTCAACACCGGGGAGCTGTTTTTT.

V gene TRBV2 combines with J gene TRBJ1-1; D not certain. Germline values: CDR1 SNHLY, CDR2 FYNNEI. The CDR3 is 11 amino acids. The ends were cut back, 5 bases at V and 6 bases at J, with 7 bases in the middle. The CDR3 sequence is CASSPRSEAFF. CDR3 bases: TGTGCCAGCAGTCCCCGGTCTGAAGCTTTCTTT.

The chain carries TRBV9 and TRBJ1-6; 8 bases fit TRBD1. Germline CDR1 reads SGDLS; CDR2 reads YYNGEE. V lost 6 bases and J lost 7; bases outside the gene matches: 6. The CDR3 is made up of 14 amino acids. CDR3 protein: CASTPTGDNSPLHF. The CDR3 nucleotides read TGTGCCAGCACTCCGACAGGGGACAATTCACCCCTCCACTTT.

The gene calls are TRBV30 and TRBJ1-4; D is ambiguous. Looked up from germline, CDR1 is GTSNPN and CDR2 is SVGIG (reference sequence). Trimming removed 5 bases at V and 8 bases at J, with 6 bases between. The CDR3 sequence is 10 residues long. CDR3 region: CAWGEEKLFF. In nucleotides, the CDR3 is TGTGCCTGGGGGGAGGAAAAACTGTTTTTT.

The J gene is TRBJ2-1, the V gene TRBV2; 13 nucleotides match TRBD2. Germline V gene data show CDR1 as SNHLY and CDR2 as FYNNEI. This CDR3 has 17 residues. J was trimmed by 6 bases and V by 1 base; bases with no gene match: 6. The CDR3 here is CASSEGRLAGGANEQFF. The CDR3 nucleotides are TGTGCCAGCAGTGAAGGCAGACTAGCGGGGGGAGCCAATGAGCAGTTCTTC.

The chain joins TRBV19 to TRBJ1-4; the D gene is possibly TRBD1 (6 bases). The CDR3 covers 14 residues. V lost 5 bases to trimming and J lost 5 bases, with 12 bases between them. The germline gives CDR1 LNHDA, CDR2 SQIVND (reference sequence). As DNA, the CDR3 is TGTGCCAGTAGTCTCAGGACAGACAATGAAAAACTGTTTTTT. It is translated as CASSLRTDNEKLFF.

The rearrangement uses TRBV6-4 and TRBJ1-2, with no clear D. This CDR3 comprises 14 residues. V lost 3 bases, J lost 9 bases, and 17 bases lay in between. Germline assignment: CDR1 MRHNA and CDR2 SNTAGT. The CDR3 region is CASSETWSIGSYTF. CDR3 in DNA: TGTGCCAGCAGTGAAACGTGGTCGATCGGGAGCTACACCTTC.

The chain joins TRBV5-1 to TRBJ2-2; 9 positions match TRBD1. Germline CDR1 is SGHRS and CDR2 is YFSETQ. The CDR3 length is 17 residues. The junction had 12 bases not matched to a gene; V was cut back by 4 bases and J by 5 bases. CDR3 protein: CASSTGPTGGETGELFF. The CDR3 coding sequence is TGCGCCAGCAGCACTGGCCCAACAGGGGGCGAAACCGGGGAGCTGTTTTTT.

This chain connects TRBV5-1 to TRBJ2-7; TRBD2 matches at 10 bases. The CDR3 loop spans 15 amino acids. The V segment lost 5 bases and the J segment 0 bases; nucleotides outside the gene matches: 5. CDR1 SGHRS and CDR2 YFSETQ come from the germline V gene. CDR3 DNA: TGCGCCAGCAGATTTACTAGCGGGGTCTCCTACGAGCAGTACTTC. This sequence encodes CASRFTSGVSYEQYF. Combining the CDR3 with reference TRBV5-1 and TRBJ2-7 gives the whole variable domain KAGVTQTPRYLIKTRGQQVTLSCSPISGHRSVSWYQQTPGQGLQFLFEYFSETQRNKGNFPGRFSGRQFSNSRSEMNVSTLELGDSALYLCASRFTSGVSYEQYFGPGTRLTVT.

CDR3 residues: CASSPGENTEAFF. CDR3 coding DNA: TGCGCCAGCAGCCCCGGGGAAAACACTGAAGCTTTCTTT. J is TRBJ1-1 and V is TRBV5-1; D gene uncertain. CDR3 length: 13 amino acids. Trimming stripped 4 bases from V and 2 bases from J, with 9 bases between. Per the germline V gene, CDR1 is SGHRS and CDR2 is YFSETQ.

This rearrangement joins TRBV20-1 to TRBJ2-1; D call uncertain. Trimming removed 5 bases at V and 7 bases at J, with 9 bases between. The CDR3 is 11 residues long. Germline assignment: CDR1 DFQATT and CDR2 SNEGSKA (reference sequence). The CDR3: CSARLINEQFF. The CDR3 DNA reads TGCAGTGCTCGTTTAATAAATGAGCAGTTCTTC.

V gene TRBV6-5 combines with J gene TRBJ2-5; possible D gene TRBD2, 6 bases. V was pared by 2 bases and J by 2 bases, with 12 bases between. The CDR3 is 15 amino acids. Per germline, CDR1 MNHEY and CDR2 SVGAGI. CDR3 nucleotide sequence: TGTGCCAGCAGTTACGATCGGGGGTATCAAGAGACCCAGTACTTC. Translated: CASSYDRGYQETQYF.

V is TRBV7-2 and J is TRBJ1-5; 9 bases match TRBD1. With V trimmed by 5 bases and J by 2 bases, 7 bases remained unmatched. The CDR3 is 16 amino acids. Germline V gene sequence: CDR1 SGHTA, CDR2 FQGNSA. The CDR3 DNA reads as TGTGCCAGCAGCCGGGACAGGGTGATAGGCAATCAGCCCCAGCATTTT. It specifies CASSRDRVIGNQPQHF.

The V and J genes are TRBV5-4 and TRBJ1-1, with D maybe TRBD1 (5 bases). Trimming removed 6 bases at V and 5 bases at J, with 20 bases between. Germline assignment: CDR1 SGHNT and CDR2 YYREEE (reference sequence). The CDR3 sequence is 15 residues long. The CDR3 is CASTRGGALGTEAFF. CDR3 DNA sequence: TGTGCCAGCACCCGAGGAGGGGCCTTGGGGACTGAAGCTTTCTTT.

The V gene is TRBV27, the J gene TRBJ1-3, with TRBD1 as a possible D gene (6 bases). The CDR3 has 15 residues. Germline-derived CDR1 and CDR2 are MNHEY and SMNVEV (reference sequence). Deletions cut 7 bases from V and 2 bases from J, with 15 bases between. The DNA of the CDR3 is TGTGCCAGCATGCAGGGGTATATGGCTGGAAACACCATATATTTT. Translation: CASMQGYMAGNTIYF.

The chain carries TRBV21-1 and TRBJ2-5; whether TRBD2, the table's D call, matches the DNA was not checked. TRBV21-1 is a documented pseudogene. The CDR3 length is 16 residues. The CDR3 here is CASSNRRGVFQETQYF. The CDR3 coding sequence is TGTGCCAGCAGCAATCGGCGGGGGGTCTTCCAAGAGACCCAGTACTTC.

A note on this clone: The sample has other DNA sequences that encode this CDR3 too. This chain uses TRBV5-1 with TRBJ1-5, with 10 bases aligning to TRBD1. From germline, CDR1 is SGHRS and CDR2 YFSETQ. CDR3 length equals 19 residues. Unmatched junction bases numbered 9, after V lost 0 bases and J lost 0 bases. CDR3 sequence reads: CASSLGFGTGDDSNQPQHF. The CDR3 nucleotides read TGCGCCAGCAGCTTGGGATTCGGGACAGGGGATGATAGCAATCAGCCCCAGCATTTT.

This rearrangement joins TRBV18 to TRBJ1-5; D ambiguous. The germline V gene encodes CDR1 KGHSH and CDR2 LQKENI. CDR3 length equals 13 residues. Trimming left V 3 bases short and J 5 bases short, with 8 bases between. In DNA form, the CDR3 reads TGTGCCAGCTCACCCGGGTGGGATCAGCCCCAGCATTTT. Amino acids: CASSPGWDQPQHF.

This clone appeared a few times. This chain uses TRBV7-2 with TRBJ2-7, with 7 bases matching TRBD1. V shed 4 bases, J shed 5 bases, and the junction held 8 bases outside the gene matches. Germline lookup yields CDR1 SGHTA and CDR2 FQGNSA. This CDR3 contains 14 residues. In DNA, the CDR3 is TGTGCCAGCAGCTCACCCTGGCAGGGGGACGAGCAGTACTTC. This codes for CASSSPWQGDEQYF.